The 15 T cell receptor beta chains below were found in one sample sequenced in a study of T cells in localized non-small cell lung cancer. Method: immunoSEQ multiplex PCR; TCRdb's copy keeps in-frame clones and lacks some. Counted here are under 65,000 clones, roughly four fifths occurring once; the ten biggest clones make up 15% to 20%. Sequencing used peripheral blood, obtained before any cancer treatment. The receptors here all came from a female donor older than 55 with stage II squamous cell lung carcinoma.

This rearrangement joins TRBV5-8 to TRBJ1-1, with a tentative D call TRBD1 (5 bases). Trimming removed 5 bases at V and 6 bases at J, with 17 bases between. The CDR3 is 14 amino acids. Germline CDR1 SGHTS, CDR2 YDEGEE. CDR3: CASSPPPGIPEAFF. CDR3 DNA sequence: TGTGCCAGCAGTCCCCCCCCAGGGATTCCTGAAGCTTTCTTT. The entire variable domain, with the rest obtained from reference TRBV5-8 and TRBJ1-1, is as follows: EAGVTQSPTHLIKTRGQQATLRCSPISGHTSVYWYQQALGLGLQFLLWYDEGEERNRGNFPPRFSGRQFPNYSSELNVNALELEDSALYLCASSPPPGIPEAFFGQGTRLTVV.

This chain joins TRBV7-2 and TRBJ1-1; D is ambiguous. The germline gives CDR1 SGHTA, CDR2 FQGNSA. This CDR3 contains 13 residues. Trimming removed 5 bases from V and 4 bases from J, with 11 bases in between. CDR3: CASSDTRGTEAFF. The DNA for the CDR3 is TGTGCCAGCAGCGACACTCGGGGCACTGAAGCTTTCTTT. Based on the CDR3 plus reference TRBV7-2 and TRBJ1-1, the full variable domain is GAGVSQSPSNKVTEKGKDVELRCDPISGHTALYWYRQSLGQGLEFLIYFQGNSAPDKSGLPSDRFSAERTGGSVSTLTIQRTQQEDSAVYLCASSDTRGTEAFFGQGTRLTVV.

The rearrangement joins TRBV5-6 to TRBJ1-4, with D possibly TRBD1 on 6 matching bases. The CDR3 is 16 residues long. V dropped 2 bases and J dropped 2 bases, with 13 bases sitting between them. Germline V gene data show CDR1 as SGHDT and CDR2 as YYEEEE. CDR3 residues: CASSFFGQPTNEKLFF. The DNA of the CDR3 is TGTGCCAGCAGCTTTTTCGGACAGCCGACTAATGAAAAACTGTTTTTT.

This chain uses TRBV7-3 with TRBJ2-2; D unclear. Per germline, CDR1 SGHTA and CDR2 FQGTGA. CDR3 size: 15 residues. The ends were cut back, 4 bases at V and 4 bases at J, with 13 bases in the middle. CDR3 sequence: CASSSAIGGTGELFF. The CDR3 region has the DNA TGTGCCAGCAGCTCCGCGATAGGTGGCACCGGGGAGCTGTTTTTT. Together with reference TRBV7-3 and TRBJ2-2, the CDR3 gives the full variable domain: GAGVSQTPSNKVTEKGKYVELRCDPISGHTALYWYRQSLGQGPEFLIYFQGTGAADDSGLPNDRFFAVRPEGSVSTLKIQRTERGDSAVYLCASSSAIGGTGELFFGEGSRLTVL.

The V and J genes are TRBV18 and TRBJ2-7; 7 bases agree with TRBD1. The V gene end was trimmed by 1 base and the J gene end by 2 bases; junction bases not matched to a gene: 5. Germline V gene data show CDR1 as KGHSH and CDR2 as LQKENI. The CDR3 has 15 residues. The CDR3: CASSPRRQGAYEQYF. The CDR3 DNA reads TGTGCCAGCTCACCACGAAGGCAGGGGGCCTACGAGCAGTACTTC.

The V gene is TRBV19, the J gene TRBJ1-1; maybe TRBD1 (5 bases). Trimming took 3 bases from V and 1 from J, leaving 6 bases between them. Looked up from germline, CDR1 is LNHDA and CDR2 is SQIVND (reference sequence). This CDR3 comprises 13 residues. The CDR3 DNA is TGTGCCAGTAGTATGCAGGGGAACACTGAAGCTTTCTTT. Translation gives CASSMQGNTEAFF.

The V and J genes are TRBV4-1 and TRBJ1-1, with D perhaps matching TRBD1 (5 bases). Germline values: CDR1 MGHRA, CDR2 YSYEKL. CDR3 length: 15 residues. The V and J ends lost 4 bases and 0 bases respectively, with 12 bases between them. CDR3 coding DNA: TGCGCCAGCAGCCCTTCCGGGACGGTGAACACTGAAGCTTTCTTT. Residues: CASSPSGTVNTEAFF.

The rearrangement uses TRBV9 and TRBJ1-2; D gene ambiguous. The CDR3 is made up of 13 amino acids. Trimming stripped 3 bases from V and 7 bases from J, with 13 bases between. The V gene's germline CDR1 is SGDLS and CDR2 YYNGEE. CDR3 coding DNA: TGTGCCAGCAGCGGACCAACCAGAGTTGGCTACACCTTC. This gives the protein CASSGPTRVGYTF.

This clone was seen more than once but under ten times. V is TRBV5-1 and J is TRBJ2-3; 10 nucleotides match TRBD2. Germline assignment: CDR1 SGHRS and CDR2 YFSETQ. This CDR3 spans 14 amino acids. Trimming at V came to 6 bases and at J to 2 bases, leaving 3 bases not matched to a gene. In DNA, the CDR3 is TGCGCCAGCATGAGCGGGGGGGTCACAGATACGCAGTATTTT. Its translation: CASMSGGVTDTQYF.

The chain recombines TRBV19 with TRBJ2-5; TRBD2 agrees at 15 bases. The CDR3 loop spans 17 amino acids. Germline CDR1 LNHDA, CDR2 SQIVND (reference sequence). With 6 bases clipped from V and 6 bases from J, the junction kept 11 bases outside the gene matches. In nucleotides, the CDR3 is TGTGCCAGTAGCCGCCGGACTAGCGGGGGGGCCTTCCAGACCCAGTACTTC. Amino acid sequence: CASSRRTSGGAFQTQYF.

The chain carries TRBV10-2 and TRBJ1-1; D is possibly TRBD1 (5 bases). Trimming pared 5 bases from V and 3 bases from J, leaving 10 bases between. This CDR3 contains 13 residues. Germline CDR1 WSHSY, CDR2 SAAADI. CDR3 DNA: TGCGCCAGCAGTCTGGGGGTGGACACTGAAGCTTTCTTT. It encodes CASSLGVDTEAFF.

The V call is TRBV5-6, the J call TRBJ1-2, with 9 positions matching TRBD1. Germline CDR1 SGHDT, CDR2 YYEEEE. The V gene end was trimmed by 5 bases and the J gene end by 0 bases; junction bases not matched to a gene: 8. CDR3 length: 16 residues. The CDR3 reads CASSKDRGGTNYGYTF. CDR3 sequence (DNA): TGTGCCAGCAGTAAGGACAGGGGAGGCACTAACTATGGCTACACCTTC.

The rearrangement uses TRBV9 and TRBJ1-1; no clear D gene. The CDR3 extends over 15 amino acids. Germline lookup yields CDR1 SGDLS and CDR2 YYNGEE. V dropped 0 bases and J dropped 4 bases, with 13 bases sitting between them. CDR3 protein: CASSVEPGAATEAFF. The CDR3 bases are TGTGCCAGCAGCGTAGAGCCGGGCGCGGCCACTGAAGCTTTCTTT.

The chain combines TRBV7-7 with TRBJ2-7, with TRBD2 identical over 8 bases. The ends lost 5 bases at V and 7 bases at J; junction bases unmatched: 10. The CDR3 length is 14 residues. Germline V gene sequence: CDR1 SSHAT, CDR2 FNYEAQ (reference sequence). For the CDR3, the DNA is TGTGCCAGCAGCCATAAGCCGGGAGGGGGAGAGCAGTACTTC. Its translation: CASSHKPGGGEQYF.

V and J are TRBV15 and TRBJ1-4; D perhaps matches TRBD1 (6 bases). CDR1 and CDR2 from the germline V gene are LNHNV and YYDKDF (reference sequence). V was cut by 0 bases and J by 8 bases, with 16 bases left in between. The CDR3 sequence is 16 residues long. The CDR3 loop reads CATSRDRGTPSEKLFF. The CDR3 coding sequence is TGTGCCACCAGCAGAGATCGGGGGACACCATCCGAAAAACTGTTTTTT.